The sequence of this T cell receptor beta chain was determined in a study of molecular identifiers for immune sequencing clone quantification. Remarks on this clonotype: What it binds is unknown.

Each CDR3 protein is one row after TCRdb ran MiXCR on the PCR reads. The sample yields 35,000 to 45,000 distinct CDR3 sequences, less than 20% seen once. Study-wide results and limits: Sizes of clones that are highly expanded could be underestimated (if identical TCR molecules share a barcode).

The length of the CDR3 is 12 residues. Germline CDR1 and CDR2: MNHEY and SVGEGT. Trimming took 0 bases from V and 15 from J, leaving 9 bases between them. The V and J genes are TRBV6-2 or TRBV6-3 and TRBJ1-6, with a weak D call TRBD1 (6 bases). This TCR came from a human donor in good health. Some libraries in this study had Jurkat cell RNA spiked in. The specimen sequenced was naive CD8+ T cells from blood, with Jurkat cell RNA spiked in. This sample's subset: FACS-sorted CD8+CD4-CCR7+CD45RA+ naive T cells. CDR3 sequence (DNA): TGTGCCAGCAGTTACTCGGGGGCGAACCTCCACTTT. Its protein product is CASSYSGANLHF.